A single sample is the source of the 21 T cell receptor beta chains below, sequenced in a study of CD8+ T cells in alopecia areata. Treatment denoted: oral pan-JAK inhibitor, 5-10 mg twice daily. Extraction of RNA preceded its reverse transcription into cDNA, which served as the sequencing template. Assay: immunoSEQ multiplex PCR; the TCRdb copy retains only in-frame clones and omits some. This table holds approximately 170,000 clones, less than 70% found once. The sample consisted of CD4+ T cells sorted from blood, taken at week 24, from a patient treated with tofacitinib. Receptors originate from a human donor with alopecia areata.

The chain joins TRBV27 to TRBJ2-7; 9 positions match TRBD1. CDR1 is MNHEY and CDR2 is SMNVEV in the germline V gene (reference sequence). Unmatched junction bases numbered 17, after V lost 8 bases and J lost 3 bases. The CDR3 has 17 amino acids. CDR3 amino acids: CASGGKPGQGFYYEQYF. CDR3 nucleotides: TGTGCCAGCGGGGGTAAACCGGGACAGGGCTTCTACTACGAGCAGTACTTC.

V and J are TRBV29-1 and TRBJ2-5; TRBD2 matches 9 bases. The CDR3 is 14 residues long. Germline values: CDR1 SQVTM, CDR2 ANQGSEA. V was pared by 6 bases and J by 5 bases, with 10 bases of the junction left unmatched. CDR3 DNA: TGCAGCGTGGGATCGGCGGGGGGGCCGGAGACCCAGTACTTC. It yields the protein CSVGSAGGPETQYF. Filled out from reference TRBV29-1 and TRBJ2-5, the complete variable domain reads SAVISQKPSRDICQRGTSLTIQCQVDSQVTMMFWYRQQPGQSLTLIATANQGSEATYESGFVIDKFPISRPNLTFSTLTVSNMSPEDSSIYLCSVGSAGGPETQYFGPGTRLLVL.

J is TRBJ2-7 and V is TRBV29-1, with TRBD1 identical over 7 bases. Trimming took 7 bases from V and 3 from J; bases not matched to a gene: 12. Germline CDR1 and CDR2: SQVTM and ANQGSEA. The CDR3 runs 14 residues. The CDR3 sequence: CSGYRDRLGYEQYF. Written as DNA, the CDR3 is TGCAGCGGATACCGGGACAGATTGGGCTACGAGCAGTACTTC.

The chain's CDR3 is CASSRGAGQGFVGYTF. CDR3 DNA sequence: TGCGCCAGCAGCCGGGGTGCGGGACAGGGTTTCGTCGGCTACACCTTC. The J gene is TRBJ1-2, the V gene TRBV4-1; 9 positions agree with TRBD1. The V gene's germline CDR1 is MGHRA and CDR2 YSYEKL. The CDR3 totals 16 residues. V gave up 4 bases and J gave up 8 bases; unmatched junction bases: 14.

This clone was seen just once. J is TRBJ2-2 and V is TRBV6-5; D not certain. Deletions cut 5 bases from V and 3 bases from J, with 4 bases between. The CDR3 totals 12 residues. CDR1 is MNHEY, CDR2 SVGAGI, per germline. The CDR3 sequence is CASSRDTGELFF. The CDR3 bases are TGTGCCAGCAGTAGAGACACCGGGGAGCTGTTTTTT.

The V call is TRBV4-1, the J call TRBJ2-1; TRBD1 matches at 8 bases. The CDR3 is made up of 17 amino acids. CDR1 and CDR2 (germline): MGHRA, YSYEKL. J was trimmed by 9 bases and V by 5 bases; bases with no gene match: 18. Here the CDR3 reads CASSSQPRTGPKGEQFF. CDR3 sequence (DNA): TGCGCCAGCAGCTCACAGCCCAGGACAGGGCCTAAAGGTGAGCAGTTCTTC.

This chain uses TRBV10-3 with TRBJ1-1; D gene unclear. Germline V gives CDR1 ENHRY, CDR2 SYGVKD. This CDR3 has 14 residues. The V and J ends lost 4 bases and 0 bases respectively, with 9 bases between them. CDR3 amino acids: CAISVGGMNTEAFF. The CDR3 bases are TGTGCCATCAGTGTGGGAGGGATGAACACTGAAGCTTTCTTT.

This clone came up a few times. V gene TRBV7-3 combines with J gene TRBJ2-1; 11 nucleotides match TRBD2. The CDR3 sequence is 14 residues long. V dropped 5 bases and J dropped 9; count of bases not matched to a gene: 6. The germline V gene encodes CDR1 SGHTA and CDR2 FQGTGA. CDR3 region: CASSGSGGAGEQFF. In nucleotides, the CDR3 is TGTGCCAGCAGCGGTAGCGGGGGGGCCGGTGAGCAGTTCTTC.

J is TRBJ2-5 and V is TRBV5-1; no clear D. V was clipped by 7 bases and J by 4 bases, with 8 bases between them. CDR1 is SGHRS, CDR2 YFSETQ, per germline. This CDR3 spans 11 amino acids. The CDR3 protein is CASRDGETQYF. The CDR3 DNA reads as TGCGCCAGCCGCGACGGAGAGACCCAGTACTTC.

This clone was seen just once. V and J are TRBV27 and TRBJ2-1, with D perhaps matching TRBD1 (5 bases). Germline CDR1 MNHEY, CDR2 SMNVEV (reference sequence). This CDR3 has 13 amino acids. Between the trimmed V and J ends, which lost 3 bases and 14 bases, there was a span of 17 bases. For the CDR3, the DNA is TGTGCCAGCAGTTTCTCTACAGGCTATGCGGAGTTCTTC. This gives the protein CASSFSTGYAEFF.

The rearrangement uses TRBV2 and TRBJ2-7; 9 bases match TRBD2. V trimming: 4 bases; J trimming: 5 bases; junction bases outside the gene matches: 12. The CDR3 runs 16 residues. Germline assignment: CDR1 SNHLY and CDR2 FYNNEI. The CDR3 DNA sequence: TGTGCCAGCAGTGTTGGCTGGCTAGCGGGGATACACGAGCAGTACTTC. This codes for CASSVGWLAGIHEQYF.

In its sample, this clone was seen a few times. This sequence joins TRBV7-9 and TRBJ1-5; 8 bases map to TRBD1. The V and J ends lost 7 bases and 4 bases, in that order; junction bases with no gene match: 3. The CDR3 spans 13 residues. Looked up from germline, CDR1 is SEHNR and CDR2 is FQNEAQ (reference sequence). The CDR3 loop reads CASTQGANQPQHF. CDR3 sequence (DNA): TGTGCCAGCACCCAGGGGGCTAATCAGCCCCAGCATTTT.

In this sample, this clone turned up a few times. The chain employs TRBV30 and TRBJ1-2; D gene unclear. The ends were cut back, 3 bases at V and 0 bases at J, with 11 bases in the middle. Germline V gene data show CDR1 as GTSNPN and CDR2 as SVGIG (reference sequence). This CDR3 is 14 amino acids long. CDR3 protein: CAWSPGSANYGYTF. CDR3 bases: TGTGCCTGGAGCCCGGGGTCAGCTAACTATGGCTACACCTTC.

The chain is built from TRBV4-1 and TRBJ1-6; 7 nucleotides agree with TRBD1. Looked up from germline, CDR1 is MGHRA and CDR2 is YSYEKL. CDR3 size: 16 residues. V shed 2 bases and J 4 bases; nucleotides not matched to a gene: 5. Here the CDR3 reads CASSQTGGQYNSPLHF. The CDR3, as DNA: TGCGCCAGCAGCCAAACGGGGGGACAGTATAATTCACCCCTCCACTTT.

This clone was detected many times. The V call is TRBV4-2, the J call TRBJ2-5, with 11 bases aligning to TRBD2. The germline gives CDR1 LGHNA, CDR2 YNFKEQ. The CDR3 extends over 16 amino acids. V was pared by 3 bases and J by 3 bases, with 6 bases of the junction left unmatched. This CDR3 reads CASSQGTSGSKETQYF. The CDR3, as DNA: TGTGCCAGCAGCCAGGGCACTAGCGGGAGCAAAGAGACCCAGTACTTC.

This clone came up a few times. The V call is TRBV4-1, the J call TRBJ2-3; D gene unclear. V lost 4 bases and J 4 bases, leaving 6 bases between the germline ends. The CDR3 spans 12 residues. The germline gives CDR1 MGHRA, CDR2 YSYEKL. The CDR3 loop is CASSPQADTQYF. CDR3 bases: TGCGCCAGCAGCCCACAAGCAGATACGCAGTATTTT.

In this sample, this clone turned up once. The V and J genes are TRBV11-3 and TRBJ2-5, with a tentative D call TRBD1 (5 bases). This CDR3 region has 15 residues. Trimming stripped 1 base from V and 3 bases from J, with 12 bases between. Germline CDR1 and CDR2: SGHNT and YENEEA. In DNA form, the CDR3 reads TGTGCCAGCAGCTTAGTACCAGGGTGGAAAGAGACCCAGTACTTC. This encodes CASSLVPGWKETQYF.

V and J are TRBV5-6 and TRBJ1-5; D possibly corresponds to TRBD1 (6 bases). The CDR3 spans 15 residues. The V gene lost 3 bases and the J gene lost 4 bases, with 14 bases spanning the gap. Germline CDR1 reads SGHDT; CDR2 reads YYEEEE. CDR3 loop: CASSWTGTNNQPQHF. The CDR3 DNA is TGTGCCAGCAGCTGGACCGGGACAAATAATCAGCCCCAGCATTTT.

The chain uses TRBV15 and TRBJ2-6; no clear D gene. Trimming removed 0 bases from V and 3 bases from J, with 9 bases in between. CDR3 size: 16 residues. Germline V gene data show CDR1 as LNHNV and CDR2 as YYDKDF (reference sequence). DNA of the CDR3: TGTGCCACCAGCAGAGATCTGGCAGTTGGGGCCAACGTCCTGACTTTC. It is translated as CATSRDLAVGANVLTF.

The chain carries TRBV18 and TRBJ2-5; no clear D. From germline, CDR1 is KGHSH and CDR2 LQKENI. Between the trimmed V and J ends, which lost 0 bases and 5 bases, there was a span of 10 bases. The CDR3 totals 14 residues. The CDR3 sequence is CASSPPMNMETQYF. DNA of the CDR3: TGTGCCAGCTCACCACCGATGAACATGGAGACCCAGTACTTC.

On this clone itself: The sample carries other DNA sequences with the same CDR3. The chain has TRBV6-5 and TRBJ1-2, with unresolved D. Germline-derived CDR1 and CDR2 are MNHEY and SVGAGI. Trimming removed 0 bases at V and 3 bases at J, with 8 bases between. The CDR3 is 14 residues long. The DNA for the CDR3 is TGTGCCAGCAGTTACTCGAGGCGGGACTATGGCTACACCTTC. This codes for CASSYSRRDYGYTF.